Described below is a single TCR beta chain sequence and its context. The germline gives CDR1 SGHTS, CDR2 YDEGEE. J lost 6 bases, V lost 0 bases, and 11 bases had no gene match. This CDR3 region has 16 residues. This sample was taken from a study of blood T cell repertoires in COVID-19. Study as a whole: PBMCs, B-cell-depleted T cells, or T cells were the source of the cDNA or gDNA that made up the material.

In the authors' methods: From reference gene primer amplification, estimates of nucleated cell counts were derived. The assay was immunoSEQ multiplex PCR, and TCRdb's table has in-frame clones only and misses some. V, J and clone size are those of that table, while D and trimming were read from the DNA. The sample lists some 43,000 clones, about 80% occurring once. V is TRBV5-8 and J is TRBJ1-2, with 7 positions matching TRBD1. The receptor was isolated from a middle-aged man with active or convalescent COVID-19. The sequencing input was peripheral blood. The CDR3 spells CASSLGRTGNPHGYTF. CDR3 DNA sequence: TGTGCCAGCAGCTTGGGGAGGACAGGTAACCCCCATGGCTACACCTTC.